A single T cell receptor beta chain is shown here with its context. What it recognizes is unknown. This CDR3 is built from 13 residues. CDR1 is SGHRS, CDR2 YFSETQ, per germline. The record originates from a study of T cells expressing NK-cell markers. Study overall: Repertoire data for TCR beta were derived from sorted T cells (CD3+CD56+NKG2C+, CD3+CD56+NKG2C- and CD3+CD56-NKG2C+). With respect to HCMV, seven of the eight sequenced donors were seropositive, and one was seronegative.

Study-wide results and limits: Expanded NKG2C+ T cell clones had unclear HCMV specificity.

One entry per CDR3 protein, without DNA, is what TCRdb gives after re-calling the 5' RACE reads. The data show 350,000 to 500,000 distinct CDR3 sequences, and the top ten clones hold roughly 8%. J is TRBJ1-1 and V is TRBV5-1. This TCR was sampled from a woman between 18 and 70 years old in good health. Sequencing was performed on blood T cells: a sorted CD56 or NKG2C T cell subset, CD4+ or CD8+ T cells, or bulk PBMC T cells (not recorded which). The CDR3 loop is CASSLAVLTEAFF.